This TCR beta chain was recorded in a study of blood T cell repertoires in COVID-19. Study details: Samples of COVID-19 (acute and convalescent) were obtained from the United States, Italy and Spain. T cells, B-cell-depleted T cells, or PBMCs supplied cDNA or gDNA.

It was within 2 weeks before study entry that exposed participants met a COVID-19 case. In the study's own analysis: From reference gene primer amplification, estimates of nucleated cell counts were derived. Data came from immunoSEQ multiplex PCR; TCRdb stores just in-frame clones and leaves some out. From that table come the V and J calls and clone size; the DNA was used to work out D and trimming. There are about 430,000 clones in the sample; roughly 88% occur only once, and 1.4% lies in the top ten. CDR1 and CDR2 from the germline V gene are SNHLY and FYNNEI. Trimming cost V 7 bases and J 2 bases, with 14 bases left between them. The CDR3 sequence is 14 residues long.

The specimen sequenced was PBMCs or T cells enriched from blood (not recorded which). This rearrangement joins TRBV2 to TRBJ1-2, with D tentatively TRBD1 (5 bases). This receptor was identified in a woman between 18 and 29 years old who had been exposed to COVID-19. The CDR3 reads CASTWADRNYGYTF. CDR3 nucleotides: TGTGCCAGCACGTGGGCCGACAGAAACTATGGCTACACCTTC.